The TCR beta chain under discussion was sequenced for a study of Graves' ophthalmopathy and Graves' hyperthyroidism. Trimming shortened V by 5 bases and J by 6 bases, and 14 bases separated the two germline ends. Germline CDR1 reads MNHNY; CDR2 reads SVGAGI (reference sequence). CDR3 length: 14 residues. In this sample, this clonotype turned up many times. As yet, its antigen is unknown. Amplification of the TCR beta CDR3 regions used RNA transcripts (as template). An opening RT-PCR round employed HTBI primers and preceded a second-round multiplex PCR. A single record per CDR3 protein comes from TCRdb applying MiXCR to the multiplex PCR reads. The sample carries around 590,000 distinct CDR3 sequences, roughly 39% recorded once. Study observations and caveats: The model reached approximately 70% sensitivity and 72.22% specificity for predicting ophthalmopathy progression. Discrimination between ophthalmopathy and stable hyperthyroidism by a 13-signature model showed about 88% sensitivity and 70% to 84% specificity. Also, most clonotypes expanded in the thyroid above 0.001 frequency appeared in blood.

This clonotype originated in an adult man with Graves' hyperthyroidism. The J gene is TRBJ1-5, the V gene TRBV6-6, with a tentative D call TRBD1 (6 bases). Specimen: peripheral blood or thyroid tissue (not recorded which). CDR3 residues: CASSPHRERQPQHF. In DNA, the CDR3 is TGTGCCAGCAGTCCCCACAGGGAACGTCAGCCCCAGCATTTT.